A selection of T cell receptor beta chains follows, all from one sample in a study of response to subunit inactivated influenza vaccine. TCRdb independently ran MiXCR on the RT-PCR reads; one entry per CDR3 protein. Of around 530,000 distinct CDR3 sequences in the sample, approximately 15% are singletons; the top ten hold less than 4%. Sequencing used CD4+ T cells sorted from PBMCs, obtained around 25 months after vaccination. All receptors come from a man between 50 and 69 years old who received an inactivated influenza vaccine. The conserved cysteine and the conserved F or W are not part of the CDR3 here. D genes are given only for firm matches.

TRBV5-1,NA,ASSLRAGTGNEQF
TRBV20-1,TRBD2,SAREMAGGSYNEQF
TRBV28,NA,ASRSSGADTDTQY
TRBV5-1,NA,ASSSFLLTSTDTQY
TRBV20-1,NA,SAREVYTGQAF
TRBV5-1,TRBD1,ASSLAGQGADQPQH
TRBV7-6,NA,ASTQQMSTGELF
TRBV2,NA,ASRGGAYGYT
TRBV27,TRBD1,ASTFDRGTVNTEAF
TRBV5-6,NA,ASSLTRSETQY
TRBV20-1,NA,SARDPGADSSYEQY
TRBV9,TRBD2,ASSVEGLAGVTDTQY
TRBV10-3,NA,AISESLGEQF
TRBV28,NA,ASSRGPGTHYEQY
TRBV7-2,NA,ASSFRSLGSDTQY
TRBV5-1,NA,ASNRGGGLYNEQF
TRBV6-5,NA,ASSYGTATYGYT
TRBV7-9,NA,ASSNQNTGELF
TRBV18,NA,ASSLRQEQYEQY
TRBV7-3,NA,ASSYMTVQETQY
TRBV27,NA,ASSLMGGASGNTIY